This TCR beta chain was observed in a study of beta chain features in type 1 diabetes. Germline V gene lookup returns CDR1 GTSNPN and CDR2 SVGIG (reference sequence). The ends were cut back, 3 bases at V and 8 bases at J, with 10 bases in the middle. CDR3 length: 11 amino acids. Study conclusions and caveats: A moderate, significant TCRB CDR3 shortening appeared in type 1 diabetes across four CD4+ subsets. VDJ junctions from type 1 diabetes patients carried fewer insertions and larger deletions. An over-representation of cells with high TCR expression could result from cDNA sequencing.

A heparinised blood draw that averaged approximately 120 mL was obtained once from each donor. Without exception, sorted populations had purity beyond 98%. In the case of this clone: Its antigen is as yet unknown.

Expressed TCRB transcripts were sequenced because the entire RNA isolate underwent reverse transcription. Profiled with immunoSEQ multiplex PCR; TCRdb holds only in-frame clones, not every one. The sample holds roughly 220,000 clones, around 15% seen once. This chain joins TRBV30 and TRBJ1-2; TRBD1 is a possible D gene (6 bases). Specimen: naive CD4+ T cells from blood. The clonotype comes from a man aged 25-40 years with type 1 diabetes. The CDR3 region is CAWRPGVGYTF. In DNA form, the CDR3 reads TGTGCCTGGAGACCAGGGGTCGGCTACACCTTC.